This T cell receptor beta chain was recorded in a study of CD8 T cells in Susac syndrome. RNA amounts of about 0.5 to 1 ug underwent reverse transcription with random hexamers. TCRdb reprocessed the immunoSEQ multiplex PCR reads via MiXCR and lists one record per CDR3 protein. The repertoire has 150,000 to 200,000 distinct CDR3 sequences, approximately 95% of them found once; the top ten carry around 0.09%. Germline-derived CDR1 and CDR2 are SEHNR and FQNEAQ (reference sequence). The CDR3 has 14 residues. The V and J ends lost 3 bases and 1 base respectively, with 8 bases between them. V usage is TRBV7-9 and J usage is TRBJ2-3; no reliable D call. The receptor was isolated from a human donor with multiple sclerosis. Sequenced: CD4+ T cells from PBMCs. Here the CDR3 DNA reads TGTGCCAGCAGCTTCGGCCTAGGCACAGATACGCAGTATTTT. It is translated as CASSFGLGTDTQYF.